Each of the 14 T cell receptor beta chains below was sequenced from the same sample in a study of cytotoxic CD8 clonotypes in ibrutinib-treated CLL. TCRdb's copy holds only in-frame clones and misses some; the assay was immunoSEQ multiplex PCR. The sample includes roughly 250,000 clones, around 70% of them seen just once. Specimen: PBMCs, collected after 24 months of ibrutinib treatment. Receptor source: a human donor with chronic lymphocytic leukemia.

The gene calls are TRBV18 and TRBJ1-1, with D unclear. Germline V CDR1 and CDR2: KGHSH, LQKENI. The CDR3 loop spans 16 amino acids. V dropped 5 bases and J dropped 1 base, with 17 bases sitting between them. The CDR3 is CASSENLGDGNTEAFF. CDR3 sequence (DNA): TGTGCCAGCTCAGAGAACCTTGGGGATGGGAACACTGAAGCTTTCTTT. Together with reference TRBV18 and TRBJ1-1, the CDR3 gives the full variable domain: NAGVMQNPRHLVRRRGQEARLRCSPMKGHSHVYWYRQLPEEGLKFMVYLQKENIIDESGMPKERFSAEFPKEGPSILRIQQVVRGDSAAYFCASSENLGDGNTEAFFGQGTRLTVV.

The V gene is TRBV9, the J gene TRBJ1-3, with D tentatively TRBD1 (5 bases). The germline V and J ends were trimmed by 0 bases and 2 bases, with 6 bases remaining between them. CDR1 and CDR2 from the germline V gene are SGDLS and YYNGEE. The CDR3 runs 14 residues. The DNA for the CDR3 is TGTGCCAGCAGCGTAGAGGGACCTGGAAACACCATATATTTT. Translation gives CASSVEGPGNTIYF.

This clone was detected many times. The CDR3 bases are TGCAGCGTGGCTAAAGGGGGAGACTATGGCTACACCTTC. Amino acids: CSVAKGGDYGYTF. The rearrangement links TRBV29-1 to TRBJ1-2; D might be TRBD1 (6 bases). The V and J ends lost 6 bases and 3 bases respectively, with 14 bases between them. Germline V gene sequence: CDR1 SQVTM, CDR2 ANQGSEA. CDR3 length: 13 residues.

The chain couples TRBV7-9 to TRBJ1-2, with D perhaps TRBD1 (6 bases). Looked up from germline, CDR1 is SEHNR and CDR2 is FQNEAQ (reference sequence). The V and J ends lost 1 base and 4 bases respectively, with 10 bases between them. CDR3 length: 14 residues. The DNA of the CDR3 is TGTGCCAGCAGCTTAGAGGGGGGAGGCTATGGCTACACCTTC. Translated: CASSLEGGGYGYTF.

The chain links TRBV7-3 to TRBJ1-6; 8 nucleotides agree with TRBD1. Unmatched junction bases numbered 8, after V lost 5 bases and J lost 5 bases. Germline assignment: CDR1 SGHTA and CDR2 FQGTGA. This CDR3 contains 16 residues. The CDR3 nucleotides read TGTGCCAGCAGCAAAGGACCAGGGGGCAATAATTCACCCCTCCACTTT. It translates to CASSKGPGGNNSPLHF. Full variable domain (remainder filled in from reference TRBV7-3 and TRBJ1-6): GAGVSQTPSNKVTEKGKYVELRCDPISGHTALYWYRQSLGQGPEFLIYFQGTGAADDSGLPNDRFFAVRPEGSVSTLKIQRTERGDSAVYLCASSKGPGGNNSPLHFGNGTRLTVT.

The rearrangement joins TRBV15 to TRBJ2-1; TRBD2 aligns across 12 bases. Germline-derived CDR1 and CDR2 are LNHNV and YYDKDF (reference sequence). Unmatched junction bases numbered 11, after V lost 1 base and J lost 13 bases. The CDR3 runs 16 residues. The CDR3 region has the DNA TGTGCCACCAGCAGAGGGGACCTGAAACTAGCGGGAGGTCAGTTCTTC. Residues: CATSRGDLKLAGGQFF.

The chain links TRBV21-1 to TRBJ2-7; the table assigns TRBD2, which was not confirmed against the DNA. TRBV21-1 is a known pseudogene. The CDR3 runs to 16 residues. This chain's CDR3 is CASSPPTSGKVSEQYF. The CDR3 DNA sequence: TGTGCCAGCAGTCCGCCGACTAGCGGGAAAGTTTCCGAGCAGTACTTC.

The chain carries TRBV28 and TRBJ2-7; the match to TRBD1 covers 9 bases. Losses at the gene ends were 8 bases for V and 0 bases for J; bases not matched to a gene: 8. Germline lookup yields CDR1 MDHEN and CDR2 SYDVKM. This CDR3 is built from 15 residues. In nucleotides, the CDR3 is TGTGCCAGCCGGACAGGGGCCCAGAGCTCCTACGAGCAGTACTTC. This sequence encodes CASRTGAQSSYEQYF.

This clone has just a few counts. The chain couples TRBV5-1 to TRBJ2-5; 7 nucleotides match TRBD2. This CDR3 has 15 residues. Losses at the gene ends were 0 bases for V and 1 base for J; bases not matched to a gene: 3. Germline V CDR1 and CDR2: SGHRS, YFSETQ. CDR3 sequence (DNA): TGCGCCAGCAGCTTGGCGCCTAGCGGCCAAGAGACCCAGTACTTC. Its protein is CASSLAPSGQETQYF. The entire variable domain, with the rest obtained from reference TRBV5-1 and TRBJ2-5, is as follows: KAGVTQTPRYLIKTRGQQVTLSCSPISGHRSVSWYQQTPGQGLQFLFEYFSETQRNKGNFPGRFSGRQFSNSRSEMNVSTLELGDSALYLCASSLAPSGQETQYFGPGTRLLVL.

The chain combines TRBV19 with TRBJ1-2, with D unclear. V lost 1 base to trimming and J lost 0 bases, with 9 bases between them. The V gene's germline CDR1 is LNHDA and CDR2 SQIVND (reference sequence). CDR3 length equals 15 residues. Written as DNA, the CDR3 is TGTGCCAGTAGTATAGGTCGCGGAGCTAACTATGGCTACACCTTC. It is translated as CASSIGRGANYGYTF. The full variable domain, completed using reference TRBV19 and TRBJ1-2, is DGGITQSPKYLFRKEGQNVTLSCEQNLNHDAMYWYRQDPGQGLRLIYYSQIVNDFQKGDIAEGYSVSREKKESFPLTVTSAQKNPTAFYLCASSIGRGANYGYTFGSGTRLTVV.

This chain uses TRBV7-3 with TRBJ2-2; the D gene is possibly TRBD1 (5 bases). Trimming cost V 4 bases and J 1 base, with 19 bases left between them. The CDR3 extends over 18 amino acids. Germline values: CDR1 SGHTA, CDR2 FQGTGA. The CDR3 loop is CASSSHPGQGGNTGELFF. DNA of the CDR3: TGTGCCAGCAGCTCTCACCCCGGGCAGGGCGGGAACACCGGGGAGCTGTTTTTT.

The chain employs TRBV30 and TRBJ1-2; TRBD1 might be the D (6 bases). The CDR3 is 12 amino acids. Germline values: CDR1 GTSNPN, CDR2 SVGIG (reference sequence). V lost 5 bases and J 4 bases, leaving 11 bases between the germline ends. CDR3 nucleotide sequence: TGTGCCTGGGGCGGGGGCCCCTATGGCTACACCTTC. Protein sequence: CAWGGGPYGYTF.

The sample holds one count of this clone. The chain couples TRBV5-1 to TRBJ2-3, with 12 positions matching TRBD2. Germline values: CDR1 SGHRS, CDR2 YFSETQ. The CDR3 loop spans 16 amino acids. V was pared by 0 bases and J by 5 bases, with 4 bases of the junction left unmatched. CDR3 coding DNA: TGCGCCAGCAGCTTGGCCCTAGCGGGAGGGATAGATACGCAGTATTTT. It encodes CASSLALAGGIDTQYF.

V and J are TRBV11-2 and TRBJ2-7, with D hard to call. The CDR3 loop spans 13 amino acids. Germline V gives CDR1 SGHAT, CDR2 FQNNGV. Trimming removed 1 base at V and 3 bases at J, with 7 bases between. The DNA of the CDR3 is TGTGCCAGCAGCTTAGCTTGGGGCTACGAGCAGTACTTC. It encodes CASSLAWGYEQYF.